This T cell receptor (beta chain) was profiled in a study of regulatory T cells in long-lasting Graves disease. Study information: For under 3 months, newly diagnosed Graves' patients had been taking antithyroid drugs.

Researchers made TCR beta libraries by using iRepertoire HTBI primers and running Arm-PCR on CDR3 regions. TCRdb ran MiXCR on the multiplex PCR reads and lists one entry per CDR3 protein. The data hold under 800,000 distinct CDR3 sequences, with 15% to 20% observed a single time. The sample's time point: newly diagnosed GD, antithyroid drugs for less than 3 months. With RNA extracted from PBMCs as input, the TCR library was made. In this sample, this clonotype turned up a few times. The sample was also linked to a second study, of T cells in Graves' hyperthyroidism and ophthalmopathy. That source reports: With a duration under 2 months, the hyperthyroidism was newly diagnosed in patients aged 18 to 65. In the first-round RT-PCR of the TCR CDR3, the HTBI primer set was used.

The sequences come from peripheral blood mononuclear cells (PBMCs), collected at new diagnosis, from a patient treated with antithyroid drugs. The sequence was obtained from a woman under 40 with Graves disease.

CDR3 DNA: TGTGCCAGCACCCCGGGGGGATGGGAGGGCTACACCTTC. Its protein product is CASTPGGWEGYTF. The chain recombines TRBV28 with TRBJ1-2; perhaps TRBD1 as D (5 bases). Germline V CDR1 and CDR2: MDHEN, SYDVKM. CDR3 size: 13 residues. Trimming pared 7 bases from V and 8 bases from J, leaving 17 bases between.